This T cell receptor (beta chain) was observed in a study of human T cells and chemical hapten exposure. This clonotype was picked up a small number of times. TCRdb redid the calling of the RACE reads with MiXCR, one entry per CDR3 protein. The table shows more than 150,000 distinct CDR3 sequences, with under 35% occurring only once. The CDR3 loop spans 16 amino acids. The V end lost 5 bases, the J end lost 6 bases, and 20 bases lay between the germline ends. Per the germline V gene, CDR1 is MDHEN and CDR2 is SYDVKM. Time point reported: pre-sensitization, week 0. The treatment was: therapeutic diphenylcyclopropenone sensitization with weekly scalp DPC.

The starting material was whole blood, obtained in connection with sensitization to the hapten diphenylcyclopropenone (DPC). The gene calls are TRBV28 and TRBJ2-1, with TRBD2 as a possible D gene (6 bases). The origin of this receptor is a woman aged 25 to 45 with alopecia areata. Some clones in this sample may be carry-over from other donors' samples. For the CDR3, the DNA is TGTGCCAGCAGTCCCCTCCCCCAGCGGGCCGCCAATGAGCAGTTCTTC. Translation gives CASSPLPQRAANEQFF.